The source of this TCR beta chain is a study of CD8 T cells in ankylosing spondylitis (dated by TCRdb to about 2017). General notes on the study: The study set out to find disease-linked TCR variants by profiling T cell receptor beta repertoires in ankylosing spondylitis patients and healthy donors. In total, the full study cohort was made up of 108 healthy donors and more than 20 ankylosing spondylitis patients. Peripheral blood was sampled, and synovial fluid was also collected from ankylosing spondylitis patients. The full study reports these points: Some motif variants were previously reported in synovial fluid and blood of reactive arthritis patients, suggesting common disease-initiation mechanisms. A CD8+ phenotype was shown by the disease-linked clones, which were found at relatively low frequencies in peripheral blood. Blood from ankylosing spondylitis patients appeared to be characterized by a TCR beta motif composed of about eight highly homologous amino acid variants. The disease-linked clones were reported as significantly enriched in matched synovial fluid samples from ankylosing spondylitis patients.

With respect to this clonotype: The target of this receptor is not known. There are no base qualities to consult, and no much larger clone falls within one base.

Counted from cysteine to phenylalanine, this CDR3 has 14 amino acids. The only DNA kept is the CDR3, 42 bases in frame from the first base. CDR1 and CDR2 are read off the germline V gene as MDHEN and SYDVKM. The V and J ends are trimmed by 4 bases and 4 bases, leaving 13 bases between them. The reads were generated on an Illumina HiSeq 2500. TCR beta libraries were prepared by quantitative 5'-RACE with molecular barcodes. As for the original processing: Disease-linked TCR variants were identified with a new computational method built on a probabilistic model of VDJ rearrangement. TCRdb's own reprocessing of the public reads used fastp at Q25 and MiXCR and kept productive beta chains. Under each unique CDR3 protein, matching rows form one entry showing the most common genes and DNA. For this entry, the V and J calls and clone size follow TCRdb and not the study's own pipeline. The sample contains about 130,000 distinct CDR3 sequences, roughly 6.6% of them found a single time. Jointly, the top ten make up roughly 12% of the sample.

The chain links TRBV28 with TRBJ2-5; the D segment might be TRBD1 or TRBD2, since each matches 5 bases. The sequencing input was blood, either unsorted or a sorted T cell fraction (not recorded which). The receptor comes from a female donor with ankylosing spondylitis or in good health (not recorded which). DNA sequence: TGTGCCAGCAGTTCGGGACCGCTACGAGAGACCCAGTACTTC. It is translated as CASSSGPLRETQYF.